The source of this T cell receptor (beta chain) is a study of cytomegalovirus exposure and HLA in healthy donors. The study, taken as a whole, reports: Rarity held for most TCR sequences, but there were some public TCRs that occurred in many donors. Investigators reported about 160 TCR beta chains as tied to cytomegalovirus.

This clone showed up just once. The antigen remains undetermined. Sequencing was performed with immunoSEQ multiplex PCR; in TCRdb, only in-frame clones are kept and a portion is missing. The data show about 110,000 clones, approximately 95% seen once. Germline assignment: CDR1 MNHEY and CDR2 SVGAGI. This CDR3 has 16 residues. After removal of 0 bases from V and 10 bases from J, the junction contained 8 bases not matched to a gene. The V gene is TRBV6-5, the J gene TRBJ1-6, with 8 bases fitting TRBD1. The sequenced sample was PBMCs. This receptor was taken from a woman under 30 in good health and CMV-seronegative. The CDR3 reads CASSYSIQGARSPLHF. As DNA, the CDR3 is TGTGCCAGCAGTTACTCGATTCAGGGGGCGCGATCACCCCTCCACTTT.